What follows is one T cell receptor beta chain and its context. Its antigen remains unidentified. No base quality values were provided; no much bigger clone lies one nucleotide off. The CDR3 measures 14 amino acids from cysteine to phenylalanine. Here the CDR3 DNA is all that survives: 42 bases in frame from base 1. The germline V gene supplies CDR1 KGHSH and CDR2 LQKENI. Trimming accounts for 7 bases at V and 2 bases at J, while the number of junction bases matched to no gene is 5. The data were taken from a study of cytomegalovirus exposure and HLA in healthy donors (TCRdb year 2017). With respect to the entire study: An earlier analysis of roughly 500 of the donors reported about 260 Gb of sequence data and 117 million unique TCR beta sequences obtained from about 180 million T cells. A later analysis re-examined previously published TCR beta repertoires from just over 650 donors and added high-resolution HLA genotyping to investigate patterns of TCR occurrence. An early release that covered about 600 HLA-typed donors contained approximately 300 gigabases of sequencing data and approximately 85 million unique TCR sequences. To decide whether each TCR beta V gene segment behaved as functional or pseudogenic, an earlier analysis of some 600 of the donors relied on high-throughput TCR beta sequencing. Every repertoire in the discovery cohort had been generated on one and the same sequencing platform. A separate validation cohort of about 110 different subjects was used in addition to the roughly 670-subject first cohort. Donor age, sex, ethnicity and CMV serostatus were collected together with the repertoire data. The number of typed donors differed by locus: 629-630 for A, B, C, DRB1 and DQB1; some 500 for DQA1; around 610 for DPA1; and some 430 for DPB1. Rather than using new phenotypic data, the later analysis identified candidate immune exposures from TCR beta sequences and from how often those sequences occurred across donors. Four to six DR-DQ haplotypes were handled as single units for association and clustering, since linkage in the cohort was strong. The study aimed to test whether signatures of past pathogen exposure could be identified by cataloging public T cell receptors. High-throughput TCR immunosequencing, statistical association of individual TCRs with disease status, and machine learning were combined to predict cytomegalovirus infection status. The genetic ancestry cluster associated with self-reported Caucasian donors included over 65% of the roughly 410 genotyped donors. Among 300 to 500 genotyped donors of the cohort, an average of about 240,000 unique TCR beta nucleotide sequences was sequenced per donor, of which 15% to 20% were non-productive. In a later genetic analysis, genome-wide SNP genotypes for about 65% of the 666 donors were used, and that subset was treated as a discovery cohort. The study profiled the T cell repertoires of about 720 subjects by immunosequencing and related them to cytomegalovirus serostatus. HLA typing covered class I and class II loci at four-digit resolution. The research as a whole found: A later analysis found that TCR association rates varied across HLA loci, with DRB1 alleles showing the most associated TCRs and HLA-C alleles the fewest. The authors suggested that the approach could potentially be extended to other disease states and immunological phenotypes. Because HLA typing was missing for some donors at each locus, association tests included only the typed subset. Assigning TCR associations to individual alleles was difficult when HLA alleles, especially DR and DQ, strongly co-occurred. In a later analysis, 16,951 TCR beta sequences were associated with specific HLA alleles at a false discovery rate of 0.05. For the cohort, immune exposure information was limited to CMV serostatus. A later genetic analysis associated a missense DCLRE1C variant with V-gene and J-gene trimming of TCR beta chains, and an independent cohort replicated the association. Only TCR beta chains were sequenced in this cohort, and the absence of alpha or paired-chain data limited detectable features. A cluster of highly shared sequence variants was judged likely to be a technical artifact of the sequencing pipeline. In the study, 150 to 200 TCR beta chains were listed as associated with cytomegalovirus. Most CMV-associated TCR beta chains appeared to be HLA-restricted in a later analysis, and the HLA associations seemed to be driven largely by CMV exposure. A later genetic analysis reported fewer N-insertions in productive TCRs among donors in an Asian-associated ancestry cluster than the roughly 640-donor mean. Presence/absence analyses assumed roughly uniform sequencing depth across donors, an assumption that may not hold. Most TCR sequences were observed very rarely across donors, whereas some public TCRs were present in many individuals. A few of the identified cytomegalovirus-associated TCR beta chains were confirmed in vitro to be specific for cytomegalovirus antigens. About 17 rarely observed V segments, including chromosome 9 orphons, were excluded from the earlier analysis of about 600 of the donors because counts were too low. The classifier was reported to diagnose cytomegalovirus status with high specificity and sensitivity in both the original and validation cohorts. Broadly in line with IMGT annotations, most TCR beta V segments showed up in productive rearrangements about 87% or about 30% of the time in an earlier analysis of under 700 of the donors. Correlated functional status among segregating V segments might reflect linkage disequilibrium, but an unknown experimental factor could not be ruled out. A later analysis found that HLA-associated TCR beta chains were more clonally expanded and had lower generation probabilities than equally common non-associated chains. A further reported finding was that TCR beta sequences accurately predicted the HLA-A and HLA-B alleles for most subjects in the first cohort. Some IMGT-functional V segments, including TRBV6-2 and TRBV6-3, could not be distinguished by the 87-base-pair reads and were therefore excluded. According to a later analysis, parvovirus B19, influenza, CMV and Epstein-Barr virus appeared linked to several top co-occurrence clusters.

Library preparation employed the immunoSEQ multiplex PCR assay. For the multiplex PCR, a mixture combining 60 forward primers for TCR Vbeta segments and 13 reverse primers for TCR Jbeta segments was used. A multiplex PCR assay on genomic DNA amplified the CDR3 region of rearranged TCR beta genes. The Illumina HiSeq System was used to sequence the amplified TCR beta libraries as 87-base-pair reads. The published analysis was carried out like this. A later analysis tallied tens of millions of unique TCR beta chains across the 610 or so repertoires, and approximately 12 million of those chains were shared by two or more donors. Raw reads were error-corrected and collapsed into unique sequences with a nearest-neighbor algorithm that merged closely related sequences to remove PCR and sequencing errors. V, D and J gene segments were assigned by aligning CDR3 sequences to IMGT reference sequences. For a sequence to be retained, a match of at least six nucleotides was required to both a V gene segment and a J gene segment. Rearrangements were called productive when the CDR3 lacked stop codons and stayed in frame with V and J; all others were non-productive. CDR3 was defined according to IMGT convention as the region running from the second conserved V-encoded cysteine to the conserved J-encoded phenylalanine. The earlier analysis of roughly 590 of the donors excluded sequences that lacked an unambiguous match to a single V gene segment. In an earlier analysis of 450 to 750 of the donors, a V segment was called functional when productive rearrangements were above 56.7%, and segregating when the standard deviation between donors exceeded 5%. A statistical classification framework was developed to diagnose cytomegalovirus status using the catalog of TCR beta chain sequences. In a later analysis, TCR nucleotide sequences were compared against IMGT/GENE-DB human TR gene sequences so that V and J genes could be assigned. In a later analysis, CDR3 sequences and most-parsimonious VDJ recombination scenarios were assigned using the TCRdist pipeline. A later analysis defined each TCR beta chain by its CDR3 amino acid sequence plus V-gene family, and excluded reads lacking a unique V-gene family. As a way to deal with suspected cross-contamination and a sequencing artifact, a later analysis dropped hundreds of nucleotide sequences that were highly shared and had low generation probability. For each public chain, a later analysis derived a clonal expansion index from normalized ranks of inferred template counts within each repertoire. Generation probabilities in a later analysis came from a VDJ recombination model fitted to out-of-frame rearrangements, and those results were checked against IGoR. In a later analysis, TCR-TCR, TCR-HLA and TCR-CMV co-occurrence was scored with hypergeometric tests, and a repertoire-size bias correction was applied to TCR pairs. False discovery rates were estimated in a later analysis by permuting HLA or CMV assignments 20 times. In a later analysis, co-occurring TCRs were grouped using DBSCAN, with TCRdist sequence similarity added in when clustering inside HLA-allele-positive subsets. Repertoires with fewer than 30,000 or more than 120,000 public chains, plus five repertoires with anomalous nucleotide sharing, were excluded from co-occurrence clustering. TCRdb limited this immuneACCESS table to in-frame rearrangements with V and J called. A share of clones is missing; checked studies link under half to unresolved V genes, and the rest is unexplained. V and J calls and clone size are copied from that table; D and trimming were computed from the DNA. Counted in this sample were some 100,000 clones; 65% to 75% of them appeared once. The ten largest make up 11% to 15% of the sample.

The cohort consisted of 666 healthy bone marrow donors. At the time of sampling, all cohort members were nominally healthy, though unrecorded immune exposures were likely present. The donor tested CMV seropositive and was one of the 289 seropositive cohort members. A peripheral blood sample was provided by each donor, and peripheral blood mononuclear cells were used for TCR beta sequencing. Genomic DNA was extracted from the blood cell samples with the Qiagen DNeasy Blood Extraction Kit. The receptor's source is a woman between 65 and 79 years old in good health and CMV-seropositive. Rearrangement joined TRBV18 to TRBJ2-3, and TRBD1 matches 8 of the central bases. Sequencing used PBMCs. In nucleotides, the sequence is TGTGCCAGCTGGCCGGACAGGGTCACAGATACGCAGTATTTT. Translation gives CASWPDRVTDTQYF.